The clone carrying this T cell receptor beta chain was observed at least ten times. TCR beta CDR3 regions were amplified from RNA. Carried out on the TCR CDR3, a first-round RT-PCR used the HTBI primer set. TCRdb recomputed calls from the multiplex PCR reads with MiXCR, one row per CDR3 protein. The table shows more than 550,000 distinct CDR3 sequences, with 18% occurring only once. The data originate from a study of T cells in Graves' hyperthyroidism and ophthalmopathy. The CDR3 runs to 15 residues. Trimming removed 8 bases from V and 0 bases from J; junction bases left unmatched: 7. Germline CDR1 reads KGHSH; CDR2 reads LQKENI.

This TCR derives from a woman aged 45-60 years with Graves' hyperthyroidism that later progressed to Graves' ophthalmopathy. Sequences were obtained from blood. The rearrangement uses TRBV18 and TRBJ1-5; 7 nucleotides agree with TRBD1. Here the CDR3 reads CASRDSLNSNQPQHF. CDR3 bases: TGTGCCAGCCGGGACAGTCTCAATAGCAATCAGCCCCAGCATTTT.